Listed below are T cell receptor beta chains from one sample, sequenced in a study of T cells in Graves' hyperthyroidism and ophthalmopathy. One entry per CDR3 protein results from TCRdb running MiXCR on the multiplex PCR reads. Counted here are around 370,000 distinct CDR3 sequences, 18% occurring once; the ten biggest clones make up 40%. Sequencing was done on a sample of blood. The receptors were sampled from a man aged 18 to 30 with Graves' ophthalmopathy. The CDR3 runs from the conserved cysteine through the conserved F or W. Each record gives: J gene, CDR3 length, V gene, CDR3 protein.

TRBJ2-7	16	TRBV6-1	CASSEAGGHPAYEQYF
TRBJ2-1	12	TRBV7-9	CASSLTGHEQFF
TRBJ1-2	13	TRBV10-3	CAISELGDYGYTF
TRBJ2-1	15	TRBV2	CASKILAGPGNEQFF
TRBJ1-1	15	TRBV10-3	CAITQGKALNTEAFF
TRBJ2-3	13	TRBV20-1	CSASPVGTDTQYF
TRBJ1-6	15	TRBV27	CASGSGGASNSPLHF
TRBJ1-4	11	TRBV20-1	CSAREIRKLFF
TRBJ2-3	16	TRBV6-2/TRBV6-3	CASSYSGTSGADTQYF
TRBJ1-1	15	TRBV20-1	CSARSPGVSDTEAFF
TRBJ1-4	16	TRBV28	CASTPGTPPTNEKLFF
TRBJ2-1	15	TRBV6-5	CASSYRDPQLNEQFF
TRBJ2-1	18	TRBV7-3	CASSPGLAGGGSYNEQFF
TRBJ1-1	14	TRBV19	CASSIARPGTEAFF
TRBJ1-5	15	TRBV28	CASSFLQGRNQPQHF
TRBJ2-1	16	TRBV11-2	CASSSNSGGVYNEQFF